Shown below are 10 T cell receptor beta chains from a single sample sequenced in a study of T-cell reconstitution after alpha-beta-depleted transplantation in children. Unique molecular identifiers were incorporated into the prepared TCRbeta library. TCRdb re-analysed the PCR reads in MiXCR, keeping a single row per CDR3 protein. The repertoire holds 500,000 to 650,000 distinct CDR3 sequences, over 10% seen once, with about 2% in the top ten. Specimen: PBMCs, mostly from graft donor cells, collected 360 days after TCRalphabeta/CD19-depleted stem cell transplant. The receptors were sampled from a male patient younger than 18 who had a stem cell transplant for acute myeloid leukemia, so the T cells may come from the graft donor.

There are many counts of this clonotype. The chain carries TRBV12-3 or TRBV12-4 and TRBJ1-5; no clear D. The CDR3 covers 13 residues. The ends were cut back, 0 bases at V and 7 bases at J, with 7 bases in the middle. CDR3 coding DNA: TGTGCCAGCAGTTTAGCGAATGCCCAGCCCCAGCATTTT. This encodes CASSLANAQPQHF.

CDR3 DNA: TGTGCCAGTCACGTAACAAGAGGCGGAGGGGAAAAACTGTTTTTT. Its protein is CASHVTRGGGEKLFF. The chain combines TRBV28 with TRBJ1-4; D remains unclear. This CDR3 has 15 amino acids. The germline V and J ends were trimmed by 9 bases and 8 bases, with 22 bases remaining between them. Per the germline V gene, CDR1 is MDHEN and CDR2 is SYDVKM.

This clonotype was detected only a few times. The V gene is TRBV7-3, the J gene TRBJ2-4; D is unresolved. The length of the CDR3 is 13 residues. Germline V gene lookup returns CDR1 SGHTA and CDR2 FQGTGA. The germline V and J ends were trimmed by 0 bases and 3 bases, with 3 bases remaining between them. CDR3 in DNA: TGTGCCAGCAGCTTAACGCACAAAAACATTCAGTACTTC. It is translated as CASSLTHKNIQYF.

Many counts were recorded for this clonotype. The rearrangement joins TRBV24-1 to TRBJ2-1; D not resolved. This CDR3 is built from 15 residues. Per germline, CDR1 KGHDR and CDR2 SFDVKD. V lost 4 bases and J 6 bases, leaving 15 bases between the germline ends. CDR3 region: CATSDRPLEINEQFF. The CDR3 DNA sequence: TGTGCCACCAGTGACCGTCCTCTAGAGATCAATGAGCAGTTCTTC.

The chain uses TRBV11-2 and TRBJ2-1; 7 nucleotides align to TRBD2. The CDR3 totals 16 residues. The germline gives CDR1 SGHAT, CDR2 FQNNGV. Trimming removed 0 bases from V and 7 bases from J; junction bases left unmatched: 9. The chain's CDR3 is CASSLEGGRARNEQFF. CDR3 nucleotides: TGTGCCAGCAGCTTAGAGGGTGGGAGGGCCCGTAATGAGCAGTTCTTC.

V is TRBV5-5 and J is TRBJ2-1; 14 bases match TRBD2. Germline-derived CDR1 and CDR2 are SGHKS and YYEKEE (reference sequence). This CDR3 has 18 residues. The trim removed 3 bases at V and 0 bases at J, leaving 5 bases unmatched. CDR3 protein: CASSWRGTSGSSYNEQFF. CDR3 DNA sequence: TGTGCCAGCAGCTGGAGAGGGACTAGCGGGAGCTCCTACAATGAGCAGTTCTTC.

V gene TRBV2 combines with J gene TRBJ2-1, with 10 nucleotides matching TRBD2. CDR1 is SNHLY and CDR2 is FYNNEI in the germline V gene. The V segment lost 8 bases and the J segment 8 bases; nucleotides outside the gene matches: 9. The CDR3 covers 14 residues. DNA of the CDR3: TGTGCCAGCCTCATGGGACTAGCGTTCCATGAGCAGTTCTTC. Protein: CASLMGLAFHEQFF.

This clonotype has only a few counts. The chain carries TRBV6-1 and TRBJ2-5, with TRBD2 matching 8 bases. J lost 3 bases, V lost 5 bases, and 8 bases had no gene match. Germline lookup yields CDR1 MNHNS and CDR2 SASEGT. This CDR3 has 15 amino acids. CDR3 amino acids: CASSPGTRVKETQYF. CDR3 nucleotide sequence: TGTGCCAGCAGTCCCGGGACTAGGGTAAAAGAGACCCAGTACTTC.

This chain uses TRBV29-1 with TRBJ2-7; 8 bases fit TRBD1. The CDR3 extends over 12 amino acids. Trimming took 5 bases from V and 6 from J; bases not matched to a gene: 6. CDR1 SQVTM and CDR2 ANQGSEA come from the germline V gene. The CDR3 DNA sequence: TGCAGCGTTTCGGCAGGGGGCACCGAGCAGTACTTC. Encoded protein: CSVSAGGTEQYF.

This clonotype has only a few counts. V gene TRBV29-1 combines with J gene TRBJ2-1; 9 nucleotides match TRBD2. Germline V CDR1 and CDR2: SQVTM, ANQGSEA. Trimming cost V 7 bases and J 9 bases; bases outside gene matches: 13. CDR3 length: 14 amino acids. CDR3 bases: TGCAGCGCATCAGGCGGGAGGGCCAAGGGTGAGCAGTTCTTC. This gives the protein CSASGGRAKGEQFF.